This TCR beta chain stems from a study of human T cells and chemical hapten exposure. Background on the study: Patches that contained 0.01% DPC were applied to the upper back and read at 6 days. General study findings and limits: Significantly greater numbers of large CDR3 similarity clusters came from expanded TCRs than from controls. Among TCRs, those above 1 in 1000 frequency were unaffected by DPC sensitization.

This clonotype has more than one count but fewer than ten. The antigen is not known. Time point of the sample: pre-sensitization, week 0. Treatment: therapeutic diphenylcyclopropenone sensitization with weekly scalp DPC. One entry per CDR3 protein results from TCRdb running MiXCR on the RACE reads. In the table there are 240,000 or so distinct CDR3 sequences, about 9.4% of which are singletons. The sample here was whole blood, taken in connection with sensitization to the hapten diphenylcyclopropenone (DPC). This receptor was obtained from a woman aged 40 to 50 with alopecia areata. Some clones in this sample may be carry-over from other donors' samples.

Here the CDR3 reads CAISGGLAGGTNEQFF. The CDR3 DNA follows: TGTGCCATCAGTGGGGGACTAGCGGGAGGTACCAATGAGCAGTTCTTC. This chain connects TRBV10-3 to TRBJ2-1; 15 positions match TRBD2. The CDR3 covers 16 residues. The junction had 4 bases not matched to a gene; V was cut back by 4 bases and J by 6 bases. Germline CDR1 and CDR2: ENHRY and SYGVKD.